The rows below give T cell receptor beta chains drawn from one sample of a study of shared clonotypes between healthy human individuals. Using immunoSEQ multiplex PCR, the repertoire was profiled, and TCRdb retains in-frame clones only, with some absent. Among 170,000 or so clones listed, 66% were seen once. Sequencing used memory CD4+ T cells sorted from blood. The origin of the receptors is a man aged 30 to 39 in good health. Each CDR3 is given with its conserved first and last residue. The D gene is left open where the match is weak. For some rows the clone size is stated as once, few or many, or as a class when expanded; others skip it.

TRBV5-1	TRBJ1-5	NA	NA	CASSLAGAANQPQHF	TGCGCCAGCAGCTTGGCCGGGGCAGCAAATCAGCCCCAGCATTTT
TRBV11-1	TRBJ2-7	TRBD2	once	CASSLRRESYEQYF	TGTGCCAGCAGCCTCCGGCGGGAGAGTTACGAGCAGTACTTC
TRBV7-2	TRBJ1-1	NA	NA	CASAQNTEAFF	TGTGCCAGTGCTCAGAACACTGAAGCTTTCTTT
TRBV11-2	TRBJ2-1	NA	NA	CASSLDPIGAYNEQFF	TGTGCCAGCAGCTTAGATCCGATCGGAGCCTACAATGAGCAGTTCTTC
TRBV5-4	TRBJ2-7	TRBD1	NA	CASSLAGQGLEQYF	TGTGCCAGCAGCTTGGCGGGACAGGGACTCGAGCAGTACTTC
TRBV29-1	TRBJ2-1	TRBD2	NA	CSVGLAGGSNEQFF	TGCAGCGTCGGACTAGCGGGAGGGTCCAATGAGCAGTTCTTC
TRBV4-2	TRBJ2-2	TRBD1	NA	CASSRVSGGANTGELFF	TGTGCCAGCAGCCGGGTATCAGGGGGCGCGAACACCGGGGAGCTGTTTTTT
TRBV4-1	TRBJ2-5	NA	NA	CASSADSETQYF	TGCGCCAGCAGCGCGGACTCAGAGACCCAGTACTTC
TRBV2	TRBJ2-2	TRBD1	NA	CASSRQGTGELFF	TGTGCCAGCTCTAGACAGGGAACCGGGGAGCTGTTTTTT
TRBV11-2	TRBJ2-5	NA	NA	CASSLHHAVETQYF	TGTGCCAGCAGCTTACATCACGCGGTAGAGACCCAGTACTTC
TRBV4-1	TRBJ2-7	NA	NA	CASSQGGQGSYEQYF	TGCGCCAGCAGCCAAGGGGGGCAGGGGAGCTACGAGCAGTACTTC
TRBV7-2	TRBJ2-2	NA	NA	CASSFSGYAGELFF	TGTGCCAGCAGCTTTAGCGGTTACGCCGGGGAGCTGTTTTTT
TRBV11-3	TRBJ2-2	TRBD1	NA	CASTQGANTGELFF	TGTGCCAGCACCCAGGGGGCGAACACCGGGGAGCTGTTTTTT
TRBV5-4	TRBJ2-1	TRBD1	NA	CASSFRDRDEGEQFF	TGTGCCAGCAGCTTCCGGGACAGGGATGAGGGTGAGCAGTTCTTC
TRBV4-1	TRBJ2-5	TRBD2	NA	CASSQRTSGAGGETQYF	TGCGCCAGCAGCCAACGAACTAGCGGGGCCGGGGGGGAGACCCAGTACTTC
TRBV29-1	TRBJ2-3	TRBD2	NA	CSVEGRGGPVTDTQYF	TGCAGCGTTGAAGGTCGGGGGGGGCCTGTCACAGATACGCAGTATTTT
TRBV10-1	TRBJ1-2	NA	NA	CAPRGSALKGYGYTF	TGCGCCCCCCGGGGCAGTGCTTTGAAGGGATATGGCTACACCTTC
TRBV11-2	TRBJ2-4	NA	NA	CASSLERGAIQYF	TGTGCCAGCAGCTTAGAAAGGGGGGCCATTCAGTACTTC
TRBV7-6	TRBJ2-3	NA	NA	CASSLKTLARGTDTQYF	TGTGCCAGCAGCTTAAAGACTCTAGCCCGAGGCACAGATACGCAGTATTTT
TRBV5-5	TRBJ1-4	NA	NA	CASSFSSGINEKLFF	TGTGCCAGCAGCTTTTCGTCCGGGATTAACGAAAAACTGTTTTTT
TRBV28	TRBJ1-2	NA	NA	CASSSRYGYTF	TGTGCCAGCAGTTCCCGATATGGCTACACCTTC
TRBV6-1	TRBJ2-1	TRBD2	NA	CASSRWGGDEQFF	TGTGCCAGCAGCCGATGGGGGGGTGATGAGCAGTTCTTC
TRBV7-2	TRBJ2-1	TRBD1	NA	CASSLAGTGLAYNEQFF	TGTGCCAGCAGCTTAGCGGGGACAGGGTTGGCCTACAATGAGCAGTTCTTC
TRBV12-5	TRBJ2-1	TRBD2	NA	CASGLGSSGGNEQFF	TGTGCTAGTGGTCTCGGGTCTAGCGGGGGGAATGAGCAGTTCTTC
TRBV5-4	TRBJ2-3	NA	NA	CASPSGAGTDTQYF	TGTGCCAGCCCTTCGGGGGCGGGCACAGATACGCAGTATTTT
TRBV18	TRBJ2-3	TRBD2	NA	CASSLTSSAGDTQYF	TGTGCCAGCTCACTGACTAGCTCCGCGGGAGATACGCAGTATTTT
TRBV7-8	TRBJ1-2	NA	NA	CASSLAIGRYGYTF	TGTGCCAGCAGCTTAGCAATCGGGCGTTATGGCTACACCTTC
TRBV7-7	TRBJ2-1	NA	NA	CASSLKVGKEQFF	TGTGCCAGCAGCTTAAAGGTTGGAAAGGAGCAGTTCTTC
TRBV25-1	TRBJ2-1	NA	once	CASSGQVLVGSYNEQFF	TGTGCCAGCAGTGGACAGGTCTTAGTAGGCTCCTACAATGAGCAGTTCTTC
TRBV27	TRBJ2-7	TRBD2	few	CASSPLGGGEQYF	TGTGCCAGCAGTCCCCTGGGGGGGGGCGAGCAGTACTTC
TRBV4-3	TRBJ2-1	TRBD2	NA	CASSPSAGGIYNEQFF	TGCGCCAGCAGTCCCTCGGCGGGAGGGATTTACAATGAGCAGTTCTTC
TRBV5-1	TRBJ2-2	TRBD1	few	CASSRGQTNTGELFF	TGCGCCAGCAGCCGGGGACAGACAAACACCGGGGAGCTGTTTTTT
TRBV9	TRBJ2-1	TRBD2	NA	CASSRRGDNEQFF	TGTGCCAGCTCTCGGCGGGGGGACAATGAGCAGTTCTTC
TRBV6-5	TRBJ1-1	NA	NA	CASSYTGIGYTEAFF	TGTGCCAGCAGCTATACAGGGATTGGGTACACTGAAGCTTTCTTT
TRBV5-1	TRBJ2-7	NA	once	CASSPQSQGEQYF	TGCGCCAGCAGCCCCCAGAGCCAGGGGGAGCAGTACTTC
TRBV7-2	TRBJ2-1	TRBD2	NA	CASTISGSLSYNEQFF	TGTGCCAGCACCATTAGCGGGAGTTTGTCCTACAATGAGCAGTTCTTC
TRBV9	TRBJ2-2	NA	NA	CASSVDLRANTGELFF	TGTGCCAGCAGCGTAGATTTGAGGGCTAACACCGGGGAGCTGTTTTTT
TRBV13	TRBJ1-2	NA	NA	CASSLGGGYGYTF	TGTGCCAGCAGCCTAGGGGGTGGCTATGGCTACACCTTC
TRBV7-7	TRBJ1-1	NA	NA	CASSHNRDGEAFF	TGTGCTAGCAGCCACAATAGGGACGGTGAAGCTTTCTTT
TRBV9	TRBJ2-1	TRBD2	once	CASSKLAATYNEQFF	TGTGCCAGCAGCAAACTAGCGGCCACCTACAATGAGCAGTTCTTC
TRBV28	TRBJ1-2	TRBD1	NA	CASSLGTATHYGYTF	TGTGCCAGCAGTTTAGGGACAGCTACACACTATGGCTACACCTTC
TRBV28	TRBJ1-1	TRBD1	NA	CASSKLDRGRTEAFF	TGTGCCAGCAGTAAACTCGACAGGGGGCGTACTGAAGCTTTCTTT
TRBV7-6	TRBJ1-4	NA	many	CASSLGTRWNEKLFF	TGTGCCAGCAGCTTAGGAACGAGGTGGAATGAAAAACTGTTTTTT
TRBV28	TRBJ2-3	NA	NA	CASSSDLLRLTQYF	TGTGCCAGCAGTTCCGACTTACTACGGCTGACGCAGTATTTT
TRBV27	TRBJ1-5	NA	NA	CASSPSVGQPQHF	TGTGCCAGCAGTCCATCGGTAGGTCAGCCCCAGCATTTT
TRBV5-1	TRBJ2-3	TRBD1	NA	CASSSPGQGGGTQYF	TGCGCCAGCAGCTCCCCTGGACAGGGAGGTGGTACGCAGTATTTT
TRBV7-2	TRBJ1-5	NA	NA	CASSLVRNQPQHF	TGTGCCAGCAGCTTAGTCCGAAATCAGCCCCAGCATTTT
TRBV5-5	TRBJ1-4	NA	few	CASSFSRTDEKLFF	TGTGCCAGCAGCTTTTCACGGACAGATGAAAAACTGTTTTTT
TRBV7-6	TRBJ2-6	NA	NA	CASSLGSGSGANVLTF	TGTGCCAGCAGCTTAGGTTCCGGATCTGGGGCCAACGTCCTGACTTTC
TRBV29-1	TRBJ1-2	TRBD1	NA	CSVGTGAGYGYTF	TGCAGCGTTGGGACAGGGGCGGGGTATGGCTACACCTTC
TRBV5-1	TRBJ2-2	NA	NA	CASSPRQTNTGELFF	TGCGCCAGCAGCCCCAGGCAGACGAACACCGGGGAGCTGTTTTTT
TRBV9	TRBJ2-7	TRBD2	NA	CASSEGTSGRKGYEQYF	TGTGCCAGCAGCGAGGGGACTAGCGGGAGAAAAGGGTACGAGCAGTACTTC
TRBV5-1	TRBJ2-5	NA	NA	CASSLQGGETQYF	TGCGCCAGCAGCCTACAGGGTGGCGAGACCCAGTACTTC
TRBV9	TRBJ2-1	TRBD1	few	CASSIHRDRATQFF	TGTGCCAGCAGCATTCACCGGGACAGGGCCACCCAGTTCTTC
TRBV28	TRBJ1-2	NA	NA	CASSLSSGGGVYGYTF	TGTGCCAGCAGTTTATCTTCCGGGGGAGGGGTGTATGGCTACACCTTC